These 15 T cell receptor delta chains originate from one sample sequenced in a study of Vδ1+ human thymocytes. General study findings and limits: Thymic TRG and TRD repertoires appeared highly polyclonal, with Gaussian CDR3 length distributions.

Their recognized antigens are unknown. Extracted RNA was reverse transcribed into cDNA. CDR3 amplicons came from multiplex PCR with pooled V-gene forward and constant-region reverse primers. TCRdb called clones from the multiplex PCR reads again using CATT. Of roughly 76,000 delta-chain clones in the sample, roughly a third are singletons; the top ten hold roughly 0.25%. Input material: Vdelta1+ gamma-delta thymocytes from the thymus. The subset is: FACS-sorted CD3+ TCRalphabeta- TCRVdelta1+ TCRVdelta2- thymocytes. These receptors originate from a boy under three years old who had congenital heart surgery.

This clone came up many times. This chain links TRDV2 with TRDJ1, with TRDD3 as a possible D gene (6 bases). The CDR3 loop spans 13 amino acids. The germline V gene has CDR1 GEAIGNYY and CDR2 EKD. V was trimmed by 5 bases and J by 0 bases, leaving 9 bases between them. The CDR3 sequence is CACVGGYTDKLIF. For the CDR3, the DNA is TGTGCCTGTGTTGGGGGTTACACCGATAAACTCATCTTT.

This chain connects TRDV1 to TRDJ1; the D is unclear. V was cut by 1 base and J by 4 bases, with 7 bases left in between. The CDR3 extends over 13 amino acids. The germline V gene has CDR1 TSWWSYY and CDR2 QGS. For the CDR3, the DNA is TGTGCTCTTGGGGAACAATTGTACGATAAACTCATCTTT. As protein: CALGEQLYDKLIF.

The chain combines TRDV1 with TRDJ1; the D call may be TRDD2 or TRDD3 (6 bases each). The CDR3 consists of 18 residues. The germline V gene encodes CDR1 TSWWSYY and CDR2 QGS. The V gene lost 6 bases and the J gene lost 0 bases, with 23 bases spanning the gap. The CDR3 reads CALGRPTGEPSYTDKLIF. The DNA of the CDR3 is TGTGCTCTTGGCCGTCCTACGGGGGAACCCTCGTACACCGATAAACTCATCTTT.

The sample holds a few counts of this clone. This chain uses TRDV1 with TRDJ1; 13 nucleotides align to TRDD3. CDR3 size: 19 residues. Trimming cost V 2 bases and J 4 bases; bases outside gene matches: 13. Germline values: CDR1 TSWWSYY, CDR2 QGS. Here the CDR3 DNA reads TGTGCTCTTGGGGAAGGCTCTTGTACTGGGGGATACGTCGGCGATAAACTCATCTTT. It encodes CALGEGSCTGGYVGDKLIF.

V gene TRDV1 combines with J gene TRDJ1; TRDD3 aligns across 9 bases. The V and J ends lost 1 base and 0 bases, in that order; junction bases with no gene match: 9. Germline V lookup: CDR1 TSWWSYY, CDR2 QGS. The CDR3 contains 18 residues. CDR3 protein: CALGEPKGIRGHTDKLIF. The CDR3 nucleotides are TGTGCTCTTGGGGAACCGAAGGGGATACGCGGTCACACCGATAAACTCATCTTT.

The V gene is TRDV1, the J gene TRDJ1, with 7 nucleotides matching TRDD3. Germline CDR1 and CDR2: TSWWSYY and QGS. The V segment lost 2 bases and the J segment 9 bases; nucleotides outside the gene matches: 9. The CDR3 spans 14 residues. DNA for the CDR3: TGTGCTCTTGGGGAAATCTCCGGATACGAGGAACTCATCTTT. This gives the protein CALGEISGYEELIF.

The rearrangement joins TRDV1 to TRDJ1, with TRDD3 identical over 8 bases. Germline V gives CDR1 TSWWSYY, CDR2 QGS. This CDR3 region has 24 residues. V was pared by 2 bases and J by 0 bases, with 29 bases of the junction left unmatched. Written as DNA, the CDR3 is TGTGCTCTTGGGGAAACGCTTTCTCGCCTCATGCGGCTGGGGGAACGAAAGTACACCGATAAACTCATCTTT. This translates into CALGETLSRLMRLGERKYTDKLIF.

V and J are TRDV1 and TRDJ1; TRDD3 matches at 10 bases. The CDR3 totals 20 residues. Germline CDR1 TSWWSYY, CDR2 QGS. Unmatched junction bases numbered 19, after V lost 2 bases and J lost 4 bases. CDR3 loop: CALGECLPATGGFKGDKLIF. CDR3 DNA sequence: TGTGCTCTTGGGGAATGCCTTCCCGCTACTGGGGGATTCAAGGGCGATAAACTCATCTTT.

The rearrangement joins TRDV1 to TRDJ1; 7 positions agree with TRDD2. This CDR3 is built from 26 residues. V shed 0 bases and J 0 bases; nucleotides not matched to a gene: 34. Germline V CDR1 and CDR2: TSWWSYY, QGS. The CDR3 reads CALGELARLAFLPSTVGFEYTDKLIF. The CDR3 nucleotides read TGTGCTCTTGGGGAACTCGCGAGGTTGGCCTTCCTCCCGTCTACTGTGGGATTCGAGTACACCGATAAACTCATCTTT.

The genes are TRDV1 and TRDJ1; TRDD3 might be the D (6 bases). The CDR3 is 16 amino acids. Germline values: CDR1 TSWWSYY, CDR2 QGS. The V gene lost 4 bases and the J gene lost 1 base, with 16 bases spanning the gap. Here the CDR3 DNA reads TGTGCTCTTGGGGTATCCTGGGATAGGGGCACCGATAAACTCATCTTT. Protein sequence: CALGVSWDRGTDKLIF.

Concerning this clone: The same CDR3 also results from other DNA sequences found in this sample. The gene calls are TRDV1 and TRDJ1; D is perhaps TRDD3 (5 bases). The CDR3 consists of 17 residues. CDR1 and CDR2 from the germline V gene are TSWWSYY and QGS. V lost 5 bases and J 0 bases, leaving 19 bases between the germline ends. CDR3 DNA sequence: TGTGCTCTTGGGCCGGGCCTGGGTGTTACGTACACCGATAAACTCATCTTT. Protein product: CALGPGLGVTYTDKLIF.

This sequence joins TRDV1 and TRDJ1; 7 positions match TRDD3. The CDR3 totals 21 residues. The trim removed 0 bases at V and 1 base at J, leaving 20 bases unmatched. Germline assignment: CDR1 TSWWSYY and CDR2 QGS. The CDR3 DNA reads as TGTGCTCTTGGGGAACTACCCTGCTGGGGATATCAATCCTTCGGCACCGATAAACTCATCTTT. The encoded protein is CALGELPCWGYQSFGTDKLIF.

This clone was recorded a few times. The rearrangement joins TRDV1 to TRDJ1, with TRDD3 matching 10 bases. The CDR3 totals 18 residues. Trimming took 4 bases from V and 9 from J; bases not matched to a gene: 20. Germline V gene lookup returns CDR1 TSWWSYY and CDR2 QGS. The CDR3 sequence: CALGGGGRPNVLGDQLIF. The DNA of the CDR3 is TGTGCTCTTGGGGGAGGGGGCCGCCCAAACGTACTGGGGGATCAACTCATCTTT.

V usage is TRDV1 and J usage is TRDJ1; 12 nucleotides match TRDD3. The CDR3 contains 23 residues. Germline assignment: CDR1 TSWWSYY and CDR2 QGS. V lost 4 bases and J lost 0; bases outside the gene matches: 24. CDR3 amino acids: CALGVKLPTTWGIRRVYTDKLIF. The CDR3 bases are TGTGCTCTTGGGGTCAAACTTCCTACAACCTGGGGGATACGAAGGGTGTACACCGATAAACTCATCTTT.

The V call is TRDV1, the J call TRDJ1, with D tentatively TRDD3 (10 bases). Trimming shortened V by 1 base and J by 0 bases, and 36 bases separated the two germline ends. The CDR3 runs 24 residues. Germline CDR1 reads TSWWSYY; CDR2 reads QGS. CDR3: CALGEPGLPTTGGSRTLYTDKLIF. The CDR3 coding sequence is TGTGCTCTTGGGGAACCCGGCCTTCCTACGACTGGGGGATCGAGAACCCTTTACACCGATAAACTCATCTTT.